Listed below are T cell receptor beta chains from one sample, sequenced in a study of Ad26.COV2.S vaccination and SARS-CoV-2 variants. Some clones are missing from TCRdb's copy, which holds only in-frame ones; the method was immunoSEQ multiplex PCR. The repertoire holds a few hundred thousand clones, with 80% to 90% as singletons. The sample in question was peripheral blood, obtained in a trial of Ad26.COV2.S vaccine versus placebo. All receptors come from a person aged 18 to 59 who received the Ad26.COV2.S COVID-19 vaccine or a placebo. Each CDR3 is given with its conserved first and last residue.

>TRBV2
CASSDDRNTEAFF
>TRBV5-1
CASSLTRVTGELFF
>TRBV4-2
CASRRSENTGELFF
>TRBV20-1
CSASRSVAGRSSEQFF
>TRBV6-2/TRBV6-3
CASSLPQRNYGYTF
>TRBV24-1
CATSDPGLQETQYF
>TRBV18
CASTPQGRGTDTQYF
>TRBV5-6
CASRKQGAQPQHF
>TRBV6-5
CASSYRGPRDSPLHF
>TRBV7-6
CASSRRQEGEKLFF
>TRBV5-5
CASNLGWQSSYEQYF
>TRBV6-5
CASSPAGSDTQYF
>TRBV18
CASSPFDTEAFF
>TRBV10-2
CASTWSGGAYEAFF
>TRBV18
CASSPTWGNRAQHF
>TRBV7-9
CASSHGSGTQQETQYF
>TRBV30
CAWSYNRAGAFF
>TRBV5-1
CASSFVGGPYNEQFF
>TRBV9
CASSVDGFSTSPLHF
>TRBV11-1
CASSWSEGLTEAFF
>TRBV7-3
CASSLPGSPLHF
>TRBV27
CASSSALNTEAFF
>TRBV10-1
CASSDRRAGGPSPKNIQYF
>TRBV5-3
CARRVGYEQYF
>TRBV29-1
CSGILAGGYTF
>TRBV6-5
CASSYGQGAWEQYF
>TRBV15
CATSMTTGKLFF
>TRBV19
CASSSQGVRGTEAFF
>TRBV7-9
CASSIGQQQYF
>TRBV27
CASSWGRGAQETQYF
>TRBV6-1
CASSERNYGYTF
>TRBV6-5
CASSYSNRAGNTEAFF